The 26 T cell receptor beta chains below all came from one sample that was sequenced in a study of blood T cell repertoires in COVID-19. The table came from immunoSEQ multiplex PCR; TCRdb's copy has only in-frame clones and leaves some out. The table lists approximately 96,000 clones, around nine tenths of them singletons. Sequencing input: peripheral blood. Source of these receptors: a man in his 60s with acute or convalescent COVID-19.

The rearrangement uses TRBV4-3 and TRBJ1-5; a weak D match, TRBD1 (5 bases). V lost 2 bases, J lost 3 bases, and 14 bases lay in between. The germline V gene encodes CDR1 LGHNA and CDR2 YSLEER. This CDR3 has 16 residues. The chain's CDR3 is CASSQSWGETNQPQHF. CDR3 DNA: TGCGCCAGCAGCCAATCATGGGGGGAGACCAATCAGCCCCAGCATTTT.

This clone appeared a single time. This sequence joins TRBV15 and TRBJ2-1; 9 bases match TRBD2. Looked up from germline, CDR1 is LNHNV and CDR2 is YYDKDF (reference sequence). V gave up 5 bases and J gave up 5 bases; unmatched junction bases: 16. CDR3 length: 18 amino acids. The CDR3 sequence: CATSRLRGLADGDNEQFF. The CDR3 coding sequence is TGTGCCACCAGCCGCCTGAGGGGACTAGCTGACGGAGACAATGAGCAGTTCTTC. The full variable domain, rest sourced from reference TRBV15 and TRBJ2-1, is DAMVIQNPRYQVTQFGKPVTLSCSQTLNHNVMYWYQQKSSQAPKLLFHYYDKDFNNEADTPDNFQSRRPNTSFCFLDIRSPGLGDTAMYLCATSRLRGLADGDNEQFFGPGTRLTVL.

J is TRBJ2-1 and V is TRBV28, with 7 bases aligning to TRBD2. Per the germline V gene, CDR1 is MDHEN and CDR2 is SYDVKM. This CDR3 has 18 residues. V was clipped by 6 bases and J by 0 bases; unmatched bases: 14. This CDR3 reads CASRMRSSGVFSYNEQFF. The CDR3 bases are TGTGCCAGCAGAATGAGGTCAAGCGGGGTCTTCTCCTACAATGAGCAGTTCTTC.

The J gene is TRBJ2-3, the V gene TRBV14; 7 nucleotides match TRBD2. This CDR3 region has 17 residues. Germline V gives CDR1 SGHDN, CDR2 FVKESK. Trimming cost V 0 bases and J 4 bases; bases outside gene matches: 10. CDR3 sequence (DNA): TGTGCCAGCAGCCAAGAACGGGGAGGGCTAGCGCCAGATACGCAGTATTTT. Protein sequence: CASSQERGGLAPDTQYF. Full variable domain (remainder filled in from reference TRBV14 and TRBJ2-3): EAGVTQFPSHSVIEKGQTVTLRCDPISGHDNLYWYRRVMGKEIKFLLHFVKESKQDESGMPNNRFLAERTGGTYSTLKVQPAELEDSGVYFCASSQERGGLAPDTQYFGPGTRLTVL.

The J gene is TRBJ1-2, the V gene TRBV3-1 (or the pseudogene TRBV3-2); D is unresolved. Germline V gene sequence: CDR1 LGHDT, CDR2 YNNKEL (reference sequence). V gave up 1 base and J gave up 8 bases, with 11 bases separating them. The CDR3 totals 13 residues. Written as DNA, the CDR3 is TGTGCCAGCAGCCAAGGGAGACTCCCCGGCTACACCTTC. Its translation is CASSQGRLPGYTF.

The V call is TRBV19, the J call TRBJ1-5, with no clear D. Germline CDR1 is LNHDA and CDR2 is SQIVND (reference sequence). This CDR3 comprises 15 residues. Trimming cost V 3 bases and J 2 bases, with 11 bases left between them. CDR3 sequence (DNA): TGTGCCAGTAGTATCGGAGGTTTCGGCAATCAGCCCCAGCATTTT. Translation: CASSIGGFGNQPQHF.

The chain links TRBV9 to TRBJ1-5; 10 nucleotides line up with TRBD1. CDR3 length: 15 amino acids. Germline CDR1 reads SGDLS; CDR2 reads YYNGEE. Trimming removed 4 bases from V and 5 bases from J; junction bases left unmatched: 6. The CDR3 bases are TGTGCCAGCAGCTGGGGACAGGGGATGGATCAGCCCCAGCATTTT. Amino acids: CASSWGQGMDQPQHF.

The genes are TRBV6-5 and TRBJ2-3, with 7 bases fitting TRBD1. Looked up from germline, CDR1 is MNHEY and CDR2 is SVGAGI. The CDR3 is 15 amino acids. V gave up 2 bases and J gave up 6 bases; unmatched junction bases: 8. CDR3 sequence: CASSYLDREGDTQYF. CDR3 in DNA: TGTGCCAGCAGTTACCTTGACAGGGAAGGGGATACGCAGTATTTT.

J is TRBJ2-1 and V is TRBV21-1; the listed D gene, TRBD2, was not tested against the DNA. TRBV21-1 is given as a pseudogene. The CDR3 is 21 amino acids. CDR3 in amino acids: CASSKSGEGTSGRHSYNEQFF. In nucleotides, the CDR3 is TGTGCCAGCAGCAAATCGGGGGAGGGGACTAGCGGGCGCCACTCCTACAATGAGCAGTTCTTC.

This clone was detected only once. The rearrangement links TRBV5-1 to TRBJ2-2, with a tentative D call TRBD1 (5 bases). This CDR3 comprises 17 residues. CDR1 and CDR2 (germline): SGHRS, YFSETQ. The germline V and J ends were trimmed by 4 bases and 2 bases, with 18 bases remaining between them. The CDR3 reads CASSGADPNSNTGELFF. The CDR3, as DNA: TGCGCCAGCAGCGGGGCAGACCCAAATTCTAACACCGGGGAGCTGTTTTTT.

The rearrangement uses TRBV9 and TRBJ2-7, with D maybe TRBD2 (5 bases). V was cut by 2 bases and J by 1 base, with 10 bases left in between. This CDR3 contains 14 residues. CDR1 and CDR2 from the germline V gene are SGDLS and YYNGEE. CDR3 sequence (DNA): TGTGCCAGCAGCGTTACCGGGGTTTCCTACGAGCAGTACTTC. Residues: CASSVTGVSYEQYF.

V and J are TRBV11-2 and TRBJ2-7; 11 bases align to TRBD2. The CDR3 loop spans 16 amino acids. The V segment lost 6 bases and the J segment 2 bases; nucleotides outside the gene matches: 9. Germline V lookup: CDR1 SGHAT, CDR2 FQNNGV. The CDR3 protein is CASSPTSSGGTYEQYF. CDR3 DNA sequence: TGTGCCAGCAGTCCAACCTCTAGCGGGGGGACCTACGAGCAGTACTTC.

CDR3 in amino acids: CASSVGDEAPNTEAFF. The CDR3 bases are TGTGCCAGCAGCGTAGGCGACGAGGCTCCTAACACTGAAGCTTTCTTT. V is TRBV9 and J is TRBJ1-1; no clear D. Germline V gene lookup returns CDR1 SGDLS and CDR2 YYNGEE. The CDR3 loop spans 16 amino acids. Trimming cost V 0 bases and J 2 bases, with 14 bases left between them.

DNA of the CDR3: TGTGCCAGCAGCACGAGGACTAGCGGGGAAGAGACCCAGTACTTC. Amino acids: CASSTRTSGEETQYF. The chain recombines TRBV14 with TRBJ2-5, with 12 bases fitting TRBD2. Germline-derived CDR1 and CDR2 are SGHDN and FVKESK. V trimming: 5 bases; J trimming: 3 bases; junction bases outside the gene matches: 4. The CDR3 totals 15 residues.

The chain combines TRBV11-2 with TRBJ1-2; no clear D gene. Germline-derived CDR1 and CDR2 are SGHAT and FQNNGV. CDR3 size: 16 residues. The ends were cut back, 3 bases at V and 8 bases at J, with 22 bases in the middle. The DNA of the CDR3 is TGTGCCAGCAGCTTTCTGTCCCAAGCCGGGAGCAGGGGCTACACCTTC. It codes for CASSFLSQAGSRGYTF.

This sequence joins TRBV24-1 and TRBJ1-4, with TRBD1 identical over 8 bases. This CDR3 has 16 amino acids. CDR1 is KGHDR and CDR2 is SFDVKD in the germline V gene. J lost 6 bases, V lost 3 bases, and 8 bases had no gene match. The CDR3 DNA reads TGTGCCACCAGTGATACGGTCGGGACAGGTTATGAAAAACTGTTTTTT. This codes for CATSDTVGTGYEKLFF.

The genes are TRBV19 and TRBJ2-7, with D possibly matching TRBD1 (6 bases). CDR3 length: 13 amino acids. In germline, CDR1 is LNHDA, CDR2 SQIVND (reference sequence). The ends were cut back, 6 bases at V and 3 bases at J, with 12 bases in the middle. The CDR3 protein is CASRKQGRYEQYF. In DNA form, the CDR3 reads TGTGCCAGTAGGAAACAGGGCCGCTACGAGCAGTACTTC.

The CDR3 coding sequence is TGTGCCAGTATTCGGACAGGGGCAGCGGGAGACGGCTACACCTTC. Protein: CASIRTGAAGDGYTF. This sequence joins TRBV19 and TRBJ1-2; 9 positions match TRBD1. With 7 bases clipped from V and 8 bases from J, the junction kept 14 bases outside the gene matches. Germline CDR1 is LNHDA and CDR2 is SQIVND (reference sequence). This CDR3 comprises 15 residues. Supplemented by reference TRBV19 and TRBJ1-2, the full variable domain reads DGGITQSPKYLFRKEGQNVTLSCEQNLNHDAMYWYRQDPGQGLRLIYYSQIVNDFQKGDIAEGYSVSREKKESFPLTVTSAQKNPTAFYLCASIRTGAAGDGYTFGSGTRLTVV.

V and J are TRBV5-5 and TRBJ1-2; D perhaps matches TRBD1 (5 bases). CDR3 length: 13 amino acids. The germline V gene has CDR1 SGHKS and CDR2 YYEKEE (reference sequence). The ends were cut back, 3 bases at V and 2 bases at J, with 8 bases in the middle. The CDR3 DNA follows: TGTGCCAGCAGCTGGGGACTGAACTATGGCTACACCTTC. Its protein is CASSWGLNYGYTF.

V usage is TRBV28 and J usage is TRBJ1-4, with 10 bases fitting TRBD1. V dropped 5 bases and J dropped 8; count of bases not matched to a gene: 8. CDR3 size: 15 residues. Per the germline V gene, CDR1 is MDHEN and CDR2 is SYDVKM. The CDR3, as DNA: TGTGCCAGCAGTCCACCGACAGGGGGCGGGGAAAAACTGTTTTTT. Amino acid sequence: CASSPPTGGGEKLFF.

This chain uses TRBV9 with TRBJ1-3, with unresolved D. With 4 bases removed from V and 7 bases from J, the gap between germline ends came to 12 bases. CDR3 length: 13 amino acids. Germline lookup yields CDR1 SGDLS and CDR2 YYNGEE. CDR3: CASSPPGVNTIYF. In nucleotides, the CDR3 is TGTGCCAGCAGCCCCCCCGGGGTGAACACCATATATTTT.

The chain employs TRBV29-1 and TRBJ2-7, with D possibly TRBD2 on 5 matching bases. CDR1 and CDR2 (germline): SQVTM, ANQGSEA. This CDR3 is 13 amino acids long. V was clipped by 6 bases and J by 0 bases, with 12 bases between them. The CDR3 reads CSVGEFSSYEQYF. CDR3 nucleotides: TGCAGCGTCGGGGAGTTTAGCTCCTACGAGCAGTACTTC.

The chain couples TRBV28 to TRBJ1-1, with TRBD1 as a possible D gene (5 bases). Per the germline V gene, CDR1 is MDHEN and CDR2 is SYDVKM. Trimming shortened V by 8 bases and J by 5 bases, and 15 bases separated the two germline ends. The CDR3 loop spans 13 amino acids. The CDR3 reads CASEPTKGTEAFF. For the CDR3, the DNA is TGTGCCAGCGAACCGACGAAGGGGACTGAAGCTTTCTTT.

The chain joins TRBV6-5 to TRBJ2-1; 10 bases are shared with TRBD1. This CDR3 region has 13 residues. Germline CDR1 reads MNHEY; CDR2 reads SVGAGI. V was pared by 6 bases and J by 10 bases, with 6 bases of the junction left unmatched. The CDR3 coding sequence is TGTGCCAGCAGCCCCGGGACAGGGGAAGAGCAGTTCTTC. Residues: CASSPGTGEEQFF.

J is TRBJ2-7 and V is TRBV29-1; 8 positions agree with TRBD1. Germline trimming cut 2 bases from V and 2 bases from J; bases unmatched to any gene: 5. The CDR3 loop spans 14 amino acids. Germline values: CDR1 SQVTM, CDR2 ANQGSEA. CDR3 sequence: CSVELGQDAYEQYF. The CDR3 region has the DNA TGCAGCGTTGAACTGGGACAGGACGCCTACGAGCAGTACTTC.

This chain links TRBV19 with TRBJ2-7; no firm D call. The germline V gene encodes CDR1 LNHDA and CDR2 SQIVND (reference sequence). Deletions cut 6 bases from V and 3 bases from J, with 12 bases between. CDR3 size: 13 residues. The CDR3: CASRSPPGYEQYF. Written as DNA, the CDR3 is TGTGCCAGTAGAAGCCCACCAGGCTACGAGCAGTACTTC.